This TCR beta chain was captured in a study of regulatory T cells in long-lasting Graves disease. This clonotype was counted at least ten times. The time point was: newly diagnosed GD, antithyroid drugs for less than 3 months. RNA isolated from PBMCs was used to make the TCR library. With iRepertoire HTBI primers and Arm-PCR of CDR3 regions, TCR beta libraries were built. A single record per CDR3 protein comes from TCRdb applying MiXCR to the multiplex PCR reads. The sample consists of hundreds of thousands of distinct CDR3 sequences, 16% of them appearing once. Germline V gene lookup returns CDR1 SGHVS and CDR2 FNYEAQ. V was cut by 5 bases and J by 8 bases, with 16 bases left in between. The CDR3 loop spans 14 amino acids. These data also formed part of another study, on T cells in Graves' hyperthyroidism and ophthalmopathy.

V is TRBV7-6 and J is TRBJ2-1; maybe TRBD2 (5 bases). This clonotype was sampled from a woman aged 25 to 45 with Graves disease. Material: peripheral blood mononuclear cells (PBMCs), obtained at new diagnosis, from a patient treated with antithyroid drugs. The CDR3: CASSAGSHGDEQFF. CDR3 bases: TGTGCCAGCAGCGCCGGGTCCCACGGGGATGAGCAGTTCTTC.